This paragraph covers one T cell receptor (beta chain) sequence. The antigen is unknown. The source of the sample is a study of OX40 agonist ivuxolimab in advanced cancers. Study details: At doses from 0.01 to 10 mg/kg, patients were given intravenous ivuxolimab every 2 weeks. Enrollees could have had prior anti-PD-1, anti-PD-L1 or anti-CTLA-4 therapy, which 40% had received. Study findings and constraints: With doses of 0.1 to 3.0 mg/kg, CD4+ and CD8+ blood T cells had undergone clonal expansion by week 6.

Repertoires were generated with immunoSEQ multiplex PCR, while TCRdb's copy carries only in-frame clones and drops some. The data contain fewer than 85,000 clones, around 82% of them singletons. Germline values: CDR1 MNHEY, CDR2 SMNVEV (reference sequence). V was pared by 5 bases and J by 7 bases, with 6 bases of the junction left unmatched. The CDR3 consists of 14 residues. On cycle 4 day 1 and cycle 7 day 1, as well as at baseline, blood was sampled. V and J are TRBV27 and TRBJ2-1; 9 bases are a match to TRBD2. Sequenced here: CD4+ or CD8+ T cells sorted from blood, sampled in a trial of the OX40 agonist ivuxolimab. The clonotype originates from an adult with an advanced solid tumor such as melanoma, head and neck, liver or kidney cancer. In nucleotides, the CDR3 is TGTGCCAGCAGTGGGACTAGCCCAAGGAATGAGCAGTTCTTC. It codes for CASSGTSPRNEQFF.